These 17 T cell receptor beta chains were sequenced from one sample in a study of cytomegalovirus exposure and HLA in healthy donors. The PCR employed 60 Vbeta primers together with 13 Jbeta primers. TCRdb's copy holds only in-frame clones and misses some; the assay was immunoSEQ multiplex PCR. This sample yields more than 150,000 clones, of which about 75% are seen a single time; about an eighth belongs to the top ten. Sequencing used PBMCs. All receptors come from a man aged 50 to 59 in good health and CMV-seropositive.

The V and J genes are TRBV5-1 and TRBJ1-4; the D is unclear. Germline CDR1 SGHRS, CDR2 YFSETQ. The CDR3 extends over 15 amino acids. The V gene lost 4 bases and the J gene lost 1 base, with 11 bases spanning the gap. This CDR3 is CASSPNPGTNEKLFF. CDR3 DNA sequence: TGCGCCAGCAGCCCGAACCCGGGAACTAATGAAAAACTGTTTTTT.

This chain joins TRBV7-6 and TRBJ2-6; weak D call: TRBD2 (6 bases). The germline V and J ends were trimmed by 1 base and 3 bases, with 10 bases remaining between them. From germline, CDR1 is SGHVS and CDR2 FNYEAQ. This CDR3 spans 16 amino acids. The DNA of the CDR3 is TGTGCCAGCAGCTTAGGATTGGGAGGTGGGGCCAACGTCCTGACTTTC. This gives the protein CASSLGLGGGANVLTF. Filled out from reference TRBV7-6 and TRBJ2-6, the complete variable domain reads GAGVSQSPRYKVTKRGQDVALRCDPISGHVSLYWYRQALGQGPEFLTYFNYEAQQDKSGLPNDRFSAERPEGSISTLTIQRTEQRDSAMYRCASSLGLGGGANVLTFGAGSRLTVL.

This clone was seen only a few times. The V and J genes are TRBV2 and TRBJ2-1; 8 bases are shared with TRBD2. V was clipped by 6 bases and J by 2 bases; unmatched bases: 6. This CDR3 spans 15 amino acids. The V gene's germline CDR1 is SNHLY and CDR2 FYNNEI. The CDR3 bases are TGTGCCAGCAGACCGACTAGCGAGACCTACAATGAGCAGTTCTTC. Protein sequence: CASRPTSETYNEQFF.

Only a few counts were recorded for this clone. The chain has TRBV5-4 and TRBJ1-1; possible D gene TRBD1, 5 bases. The V gene's germline CDR1 is SGHNT and CDR2 YYREEE (reference sequence). This CDR3 is built from 13 residues. Deletions cut 2 bases from V and 3 bases from J, with 8 bases between. The CDR3 is CASSFGRDTEAFF. Here the CDR3 DNA reads TGTGCCAGCAGCTTCGGCAGGGACACTGAAGCTTTCTTT. Combining the CDR3 with reference TRBV5-4 and TRBJ1-1 gives the whole variable domain ETGVTQSPTHLIKTRGQQVTLRCSSQSGHNTVSWYQQALGQGPQFIFQYYREEENGRGNFPPRFSGLQFPNYSSELNVNALELDDSALYLCASSFGRDTEAFFGQGTRLTVV.

The chain has TRBV7-2 and TRBJ2-5; D uncertain. The V end was cut by 4 bases, the J end by 5 bases, with 11 bases between. This CDR3 has 13 amino acids. From germline, CDR1 is SGHTA and CDR2 FQGNSA. The CDR3 region is CASSSRRVETQYF. CDR3 coding DNA: TGTGCCAGCAGCTCCAGACGGGTGGAGACCCAGTACTTC.

The chain links TRBV7-8 to TRBJ2-1, with 11 bases identical to TRBD1. The V gene's germline CDR1 is SGHVS and CDR2 FQNEAQ. V was clipped by 1 base and J by 9 bases; unmatched bases: 5. CDR3 size: 15 residues. CDR3: CASSLGGDRGSEQFF. CDR3 coding DNA: TGTGCCAGCAGCTTAGGGGGGGACAGGGGGAGTGAGCAGTTCTTC. Supplemented by reference TRBV7-8 and TRBJ2-1, the full variable domain reads GAGVSQSPRYKVAKRGQDVALRCDPISGHVSLFWYQQALGQGPEFLTYFQNEAQLDKSGLPSDRFFAERPEGSVSTLKIQRTQQEDSAVYLCASSLGGDRGSEQFFGPGTRLTVL.

This chain connects TRBV2 to TRBJ1-5; D perhaps matches TRBD1 (6 bases). Germline loops: CDR1 SNHLY, CDR2 FYNNEI. V shed 7 bases and J shed 5 bases, with 18 bases lying between them. The CDR3 contains 15 residues. This chain's CDR3 is CASIPTRGGYQPQHF. DNA of the CDR3: TGTGCCAGCATTCCCACCAGGGGTGGGTATCAGCCCCAGCATTTT.

This clone was seen more than once but under ten times. The rearrangement uses TRBV4-3 and TRBJ2-7; D is possibly TRBD1 (5 bases). Between the trimmed V and J ends, which lost 1 base and 5 bases, there was a span of 27 bases. CDR3 length: 19 amino acids. Germline V gene sequence: CDR1 LGHNA, CDR2 YSLEER. CDR3 nucleotide sequence: TGCGCCAGCAGCCAAGGGGTTTCCTGGCGCAGGGAACCTAGAGACGAGCAGTACTTC. Protein product: CASSQGVSWRREPRDEQYF.

The table lists this clone with a few counts. The chain employs TRBV4-3 and TRBJ2-2; D might be TRBD1 (6 bases). Germline V gene lookup returns CDR1 LGHNA and CDR2 YSLEER. This CDR3 spans 16 amino acids. V was cut by 0 bases and J by 6 bases, with 14 bases left in between. CDR3 coding DNA: TGCGCCAGCAGCCAAGACAGGGGAGTTTCAGCCGGGGAGCTGTTTTTT. This codes for CASSQDRGVSAGELFF.

This chain connects TRBV7-9 to TRBJ1-1; D may be TRBD1 (6 bases). V lost 6 bases and J lost 4, with 15 bases in between. This CDR3 contains 14 residues. Germline assignment: CDR1 SEHNR and CDR2 FQNEAQ (reference sequence). CDR3 DNA sequence: TGTGCCAGCAGGATATACAGGGTAAGCACTGAAGCTTTCTTT. Translating gives CASRIYRVSTEAFF.

V and J are TRBV10-2 and TRBJ2-3, with TRBD2 as a possible D gene (7 bases). Germline V gives CDR1 WSHSY, CDR2 SAAADI. Trimming removed 4 bases at V and 5 bases at J, with 13 bases between. This CDR3 is 14 amino acids long. In nucleotides, the CDR3 is TGCGCCAGCAGTGTGGGGGGGGCGGTAGATACGCAGTATTTT. Translation gives CASSVGGAVDTQYF.

The chain couples TRBV6-5 to TRBJ1-1; tentatively, D is TRBD1 (5 bases). The CDR3 has 14 residues. Trimming took off 9 bases at V and 5 bases at J, with 19 bases between the two ends. The germline CDR1 and CDR2 sequences are MNHEY and SVGAGI. CDR3 amino acids: CASNAGARGTEAFF. Here the CDR3 DNA reads TGTGCCAGTAACGCTGGCGCCCGGGGGACTGAAGCTTTCTTT.

The chain carries TRBV19 and TRBJ2-2, with D tentatively TRBD2 (7 bases). The V gene's germline CDR1 is LNHDA and CDR2 SQIVND (reference sequence). The CDR3 is 17 residues long. Trimming pared 3 bases from V and 2 bases from J, leaving 16 bases between. CDR3 loop: CASSILPGGSNTGELFF. CDR3 in DNA: TGTGCCAGTAGTATCCTTCCGGGGGGCTCTAACACCGGGGAGCTGTTTTTT.

The gene calls are TRBV2 and TRBJ1-6; 8 bases agree with TRBD1. The germline V gene encodes CDR1 SNHLY and CDR2 FYNNEI. CDR3 length: 15 residues. J was trimmed by 7 bases and V by 6 bases; bases with no gene match: 8. The CDR3 sequence: CASSPIQGANSPLHF. In DNA, the CDR3 is TGTGCCAGCAGCCCAATTCAGGGGGCAAATTCACCCCTCCACTTT.

This clone appeared a few times. The chain joins TRBV6-6 to TRBJ2-1; D possibly corresponds to TRBD1 (5 bases). The CDR3 is 14 residues long. The germline V gene encodes CDR1 MNHNY and CDR2 SVGAGI (reference sequence). V was pared by 4 bases and J by 5 bases, with 12 bases between. The DNA of the CDR3 is TGTGCCAGCAGTTTAGGGGATATTCACAATGAGCAGTTCTTC. Its protein is CASSLGDIHNEQFF.

Only one count was recorded for this clone. CDR3 DNA: TGTGCCACTGGACTTCCGACCTCTAACAATGAGCAGTTCTTC. This codes for CATGLPTSNNEQFF. The rearrangement joins TRBV6-1 to TRBJ2-1; a weak D match, TRBD2 (5 bases). The CDR3 length is 14 residues. V was shortened by 10 bases and J by 5 bases, with 18 bases between the two germline ends. Germline-derived CDR1 and CDR2 are MNHNS and SASEGT.

V gene TRBV7-2 combines with J gene TRBJ2-7; possible D gene TRBD1, 6 bases. Germline V gene lookup returns CDR1 SGHTA and CDR2 FQGNSA. This CDR3 is built from 14 residues. V lost 5 bases to trimming and J lost 0 bases, with 11 bases between them. In nucleotides, the CDR3 is TGTGCCAGCAGCCCGGACAGCTTCTCCTACGAGCAGTACTTC. Its protein is CASSPDSFSYEQYF. Supplemented by reference TRBV7-2 and TRBJ2-7, the full variable domain reads GAGVSQSPSNKVTEKGKDVELRCDPISGHTALYWYRQSLGQGLEFLIYFQGNSAPDKSGLPSDRFSAERTGGSVSTLTIQRTQQEDSAVYLCASSPDSFSYEQYFGPGTRLTVT.